Sequencing of this T cell receptor beta chain was carried out in a study of blood T cell repertoires in COVID-19 (dated by TCRdb to about 2020). Background on the whole study: Collaborator samples came from the United States, Italy and Spain and covered acute and convalescent phases of COVID-19. Where available, HLA class I and class II types were obtained from metadata supplied by the sample provider rather than from assay-based typing. The sample metadata nearly always contained a de-identified subject ID, COVID-19 status, age in years and sex. The prospective study material was composed of cDNA or gDNA derived from T cells, B-cell-depleted T cells, or PBMCs. The repertoires were released in a freely available public database intended as a resource for research on the immune response to SARS-CoV-2. The dataset comprised deeply sampled blood TCRbeta repertoires from subjects exposed to, actively infected with, or recovered from COVID-19. The samples were drawn from the first 160 participants of the ongoing ImmuneRACE study and from some 1,300 subjects provided by 6 global collaborators. What the research found in general, with its limitations: The amount of clinical and demographic metadata varied by source and participant and was provided uncurated.

Whole blood was collected in K2EDTA tubes by collaborating institutions according to the institutions' own protocols. For TCRbeta analysis, collaborator samples were shipped as frozen whole blood, as isolated PBMCs, or as DNA extracted from either sample type. The immunoSEQ Assay, a bias-controlled multiplex PCR, was used to amplify TCRbeta CDR3 regions from genomic DNA. In the original analysis: The number of nucleated cells in each sample was estimated from the amplification of reference gene primers within the assay. Sequence reads were collapsed and filtered to measure the absolute abundance of every unique TCRbeta CDR3 rearrangement. For each sample, productive Simpson clonality was calculated as the square root of Simpson's diversity index over productive rearrangements. TCRdb took this table from immuneACCESS and kept in-frame rearrangements with V and J called. Such tables lack part of the clones; where checked against another copy, unresolved V genes explain under half of the gap, and the rest is unexplained. For V, J and clone size, that table is used; D and trimming come from the DNA. For this sample there are 37,000 or so clones; around 90% appear just once. The ten biggest clones cover roughly 6.2% of the sample.

This clone has just one count. The target of this receptor is not known. Base qualities are not recorded, but no much larger clone differs from it by a single base. Trimming takes 0 bases from V and 9 bases from J, and the germline ends sit 15 bases apart. Counted from cysteine to phenylalanine, this CDR3 has 15 amino acids. Of the read, only the CDR3 DNA is kept; its 45 bases are in frame from base 1. Looking up the germline V gene yields CDR1 SGHTA and CDR2 FQGNSA. The TCR sequence derives from a human donor in a cohort sampled during active COVID-19. This sequence uses TRBV7-2 and TRBJ2-1; a weak D assignment points to TRBD2 (5 bases agree). The material sequenced was peripheral blood. The base sequence is TGTGCCAGCAGCTTAGCTCCTAGCTGGGATCCTGAGCAGTTCTTC. This is translated as CASSLAPSWDPEQFF.